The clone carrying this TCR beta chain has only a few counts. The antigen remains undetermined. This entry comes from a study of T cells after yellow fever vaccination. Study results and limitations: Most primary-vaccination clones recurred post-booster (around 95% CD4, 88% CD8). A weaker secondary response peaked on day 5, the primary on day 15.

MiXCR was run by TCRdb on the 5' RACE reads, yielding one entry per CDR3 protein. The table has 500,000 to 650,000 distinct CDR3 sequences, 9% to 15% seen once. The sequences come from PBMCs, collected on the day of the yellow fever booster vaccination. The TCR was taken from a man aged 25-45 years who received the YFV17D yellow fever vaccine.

CDR3 sequence: CSVAGIFTDTQYF. CDR3 nucleotide sequence: TGCAGCGTTGCGGGGATTTTTACAGATACGCAGTATTTT. The chain uses TRBV29-1 and TRBJ2-3; D might be TRBD2 (5 bases). Germline V gene lookup returns CDR1 SQVTM and CDR2 ANQGSEA. The CDR3 has 13 residues. V lost 4 bases to trimming and J lost 3 bases, with 11 bases between them.